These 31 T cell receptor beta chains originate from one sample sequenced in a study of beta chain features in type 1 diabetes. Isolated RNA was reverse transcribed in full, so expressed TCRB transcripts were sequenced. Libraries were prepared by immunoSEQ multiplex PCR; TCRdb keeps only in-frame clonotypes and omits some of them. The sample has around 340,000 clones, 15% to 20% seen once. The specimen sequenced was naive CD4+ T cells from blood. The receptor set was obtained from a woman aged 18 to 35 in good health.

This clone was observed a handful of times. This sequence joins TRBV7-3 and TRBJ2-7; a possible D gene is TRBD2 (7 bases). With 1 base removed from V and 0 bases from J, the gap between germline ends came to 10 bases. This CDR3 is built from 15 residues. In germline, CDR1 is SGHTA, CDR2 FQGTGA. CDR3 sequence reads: CASSLRGGPSYEQYF. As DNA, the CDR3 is TGTGCCAGCAGCTTAAGGGGGGGGCCCTCCTACGAGCAGTACTTC.

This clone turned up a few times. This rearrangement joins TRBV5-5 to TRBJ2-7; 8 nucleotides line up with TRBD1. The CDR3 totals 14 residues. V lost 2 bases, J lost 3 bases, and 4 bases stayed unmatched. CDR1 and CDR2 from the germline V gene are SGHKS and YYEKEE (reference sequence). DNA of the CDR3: TGTGCCAGCAGCTTCCACAGGGGGAGCTACGAGCAGTACTTC. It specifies CASSFHRGSYEQYF.

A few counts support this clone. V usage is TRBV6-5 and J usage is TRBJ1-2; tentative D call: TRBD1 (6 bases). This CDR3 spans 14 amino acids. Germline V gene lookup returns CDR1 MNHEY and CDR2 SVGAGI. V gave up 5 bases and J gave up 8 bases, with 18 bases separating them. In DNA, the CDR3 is TGTGCCAGCAGTGTATCCAGGGGAGAGGGCGGCTACACCTTC. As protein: CASSVSRGEGGYTF.

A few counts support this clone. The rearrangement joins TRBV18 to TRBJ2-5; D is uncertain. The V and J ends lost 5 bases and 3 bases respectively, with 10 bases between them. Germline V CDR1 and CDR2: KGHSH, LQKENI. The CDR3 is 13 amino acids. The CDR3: CASSGTLEETQYF. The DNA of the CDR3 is TGTGCCAGCTCAGGCACATTGGAAGAGACCCAGTACTTC.

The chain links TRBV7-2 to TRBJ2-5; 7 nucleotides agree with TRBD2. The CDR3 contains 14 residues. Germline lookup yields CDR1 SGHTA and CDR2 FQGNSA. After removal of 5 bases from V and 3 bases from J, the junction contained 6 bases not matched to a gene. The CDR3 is CASSPMGREETQYF. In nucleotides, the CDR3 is TGTGCCAGCAGCCCAATGGGGAGGGAAGAGACCCAGTACTTC.

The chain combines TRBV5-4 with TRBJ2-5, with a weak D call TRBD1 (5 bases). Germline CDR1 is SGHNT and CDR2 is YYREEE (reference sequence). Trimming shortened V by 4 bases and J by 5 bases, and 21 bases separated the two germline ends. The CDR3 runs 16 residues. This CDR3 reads CASSLTTGDHYETQYF. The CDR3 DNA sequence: TGTGCCAGCAGCCTTACCACAGGCGACCACTACGAGACCCAGTACTTC.

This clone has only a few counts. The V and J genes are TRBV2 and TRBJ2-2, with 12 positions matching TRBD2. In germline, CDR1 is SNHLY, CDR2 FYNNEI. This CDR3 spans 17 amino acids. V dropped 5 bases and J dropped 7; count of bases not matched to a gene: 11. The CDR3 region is CASSPLAGGPSFGELFF. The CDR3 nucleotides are TGTGCCAGCAGTCCTCTAGCGGGAGGGCCTTCATTCGGGGAGCTGTTTTTT.

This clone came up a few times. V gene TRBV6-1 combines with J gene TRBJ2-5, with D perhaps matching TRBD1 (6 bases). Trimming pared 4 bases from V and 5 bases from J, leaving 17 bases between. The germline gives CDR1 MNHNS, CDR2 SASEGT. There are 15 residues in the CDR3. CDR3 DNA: TGTGCCAGCAGTGCCTACAGGGTCCCCGGGGAGACCCAGTACTTC. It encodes CASSAYRVPGETQYF.

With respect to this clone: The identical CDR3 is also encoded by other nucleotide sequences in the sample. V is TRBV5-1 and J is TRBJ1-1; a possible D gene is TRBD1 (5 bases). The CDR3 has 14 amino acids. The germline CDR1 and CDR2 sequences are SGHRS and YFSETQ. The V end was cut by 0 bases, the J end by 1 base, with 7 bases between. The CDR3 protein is CASSLVRGNTEAFF. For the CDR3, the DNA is TGCGCCAGCAGCTTGGTTAGGGGGAACACTGAAGCTTTCTTT.

CDR3 protein: CSVGWGGSYGYTF. The CDR3 DNA is TGCAGCGTTGGATGGGGGGGGTCCTATGGCTACACCTTC. V usage is TRBV29-1 and J usage is TRBJ1-2; D perhaps matches TRBD1 (5 bases). This CDR3 spans 13 amino acids. Germline V gene data show CDR1 as SQVTM and CDR2 as ANQGSEA. The germline V and J ends were trimmed by 4 bases and 4 bases, with 13 bases remaining between them.

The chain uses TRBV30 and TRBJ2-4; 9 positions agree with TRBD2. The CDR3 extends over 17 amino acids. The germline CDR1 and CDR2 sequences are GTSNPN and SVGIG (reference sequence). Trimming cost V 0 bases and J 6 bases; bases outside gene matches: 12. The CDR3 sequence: CAWSVVGLARGANIQYF. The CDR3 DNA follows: TGTGCCTGGAGTGTAGTGGGACTAGCAAGGGGGGCAAACATTCAGTACTTC.

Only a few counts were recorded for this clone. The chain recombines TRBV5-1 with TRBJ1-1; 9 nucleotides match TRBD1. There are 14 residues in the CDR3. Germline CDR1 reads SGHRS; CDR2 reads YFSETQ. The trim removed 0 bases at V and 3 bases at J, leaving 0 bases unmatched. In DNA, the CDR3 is TGCGCCAGCAGCTTGGGGGACAGGGACACTGAAGCTTTCTTT. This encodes CASSLGDRDTEAFF.

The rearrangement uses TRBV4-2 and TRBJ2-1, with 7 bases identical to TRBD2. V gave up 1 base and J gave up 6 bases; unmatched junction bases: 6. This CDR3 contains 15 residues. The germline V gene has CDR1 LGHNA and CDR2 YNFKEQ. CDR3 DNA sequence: TGTGCCAGCAGCCAAGGGGATAGCGGGCGCAATGAGCAGTTCTTC. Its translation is CASSQGDSGRNEQFF.

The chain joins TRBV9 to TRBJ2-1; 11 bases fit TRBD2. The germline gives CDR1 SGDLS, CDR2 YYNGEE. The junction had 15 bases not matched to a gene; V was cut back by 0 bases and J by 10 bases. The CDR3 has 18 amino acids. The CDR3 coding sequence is TGTGCCAGCAGCGTAGGAAGTAGAGGTAGCGGGAGGGAGATGGAGCAGTTCTTC. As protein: CASSVGSRGSGREMEQFF.

CDR3 nucleotides: TGTGCCAGCAGCCGACTAGCGGGGGGTACGCTTGAGCAGTTCTTC. It codes for CASSRLAGGTLEQFF. The chain employs TRBV11-2 and TRBJ2-1; TRBD2 aligns across 13 bases. This CDR3 region has 15 residues. V lost 5 bases, J lost 9 bases, and 7 bases stayed unmatched. Germline CDR1 reads SGHAT; CDR2 reads FQNNGV.

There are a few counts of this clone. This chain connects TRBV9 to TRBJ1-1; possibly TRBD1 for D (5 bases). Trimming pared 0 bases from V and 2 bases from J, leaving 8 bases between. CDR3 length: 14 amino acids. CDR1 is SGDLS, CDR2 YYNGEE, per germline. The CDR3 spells CASSVEDTNTEAFF. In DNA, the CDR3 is TGTGCCAGCAGCGTAGAGGACACCAACACTGAAGCTTTCTTT.

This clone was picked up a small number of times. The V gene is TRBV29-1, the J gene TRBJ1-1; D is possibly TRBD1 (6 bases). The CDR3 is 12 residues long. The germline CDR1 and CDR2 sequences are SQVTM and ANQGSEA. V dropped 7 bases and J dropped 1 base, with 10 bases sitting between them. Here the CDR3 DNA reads TGCAGCGCTGGGGGCAAGAACACTGAAGCTTTCTTT. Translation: CSAGGKNTEAFF. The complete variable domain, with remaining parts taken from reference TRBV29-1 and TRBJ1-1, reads SAVISQKPSRDICQRGTSLTIQCQVDSQVTMMFWYRQQPGQSLTLIATANQGSEATYESGFVIDKFPISRPNLTFSTLTVSNMSPEDSSIYLCSAGGKNTEAFFGQGTRLTVV.

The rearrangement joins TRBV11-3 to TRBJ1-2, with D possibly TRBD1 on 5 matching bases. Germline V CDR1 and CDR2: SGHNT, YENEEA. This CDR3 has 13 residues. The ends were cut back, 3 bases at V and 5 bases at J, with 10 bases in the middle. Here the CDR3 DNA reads TGTGCCAGCAGCTTTTCGGGGGGGTATGGCTACACCTTC. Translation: CASSFSGGYGYTF. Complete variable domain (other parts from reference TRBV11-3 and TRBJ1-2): EAGVVQSPRYKIIEKKQPVAFWCNPISGHNTLYWYLQNLGQGPELLIRYENEEAVDDSQLPKDRFSAERLKGVDSTLKIQPAELGDSAVYLCASSFSGGYGYTFGSGTRLTVV.

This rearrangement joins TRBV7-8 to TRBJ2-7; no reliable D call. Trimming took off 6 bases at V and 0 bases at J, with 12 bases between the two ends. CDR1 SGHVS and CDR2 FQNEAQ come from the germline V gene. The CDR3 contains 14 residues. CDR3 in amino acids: CASRIDPSSYEQYF. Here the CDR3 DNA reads TGTGCCAGCAGGATAGATCCGTCCTCCTACGAGCAGTACTTC.

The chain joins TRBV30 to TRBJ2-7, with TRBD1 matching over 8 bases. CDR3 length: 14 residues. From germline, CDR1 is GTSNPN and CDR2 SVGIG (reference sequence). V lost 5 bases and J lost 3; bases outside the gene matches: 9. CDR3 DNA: TGTGCCTGGTGCTCCGGGGACAGGTTCTACGAGCAGTACTTC. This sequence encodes CAWCSGDRFYEQYF.

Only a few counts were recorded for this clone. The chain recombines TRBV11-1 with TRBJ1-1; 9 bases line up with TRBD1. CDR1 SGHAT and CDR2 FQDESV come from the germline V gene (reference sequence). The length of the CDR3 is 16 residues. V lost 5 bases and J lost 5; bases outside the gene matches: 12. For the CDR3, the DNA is TGTGCCAGCAGCCTCCCCGGACAGGGGAGTCGGACTGAAGCTTTCTTT. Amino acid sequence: CASSLPGQGSRTEAFF.

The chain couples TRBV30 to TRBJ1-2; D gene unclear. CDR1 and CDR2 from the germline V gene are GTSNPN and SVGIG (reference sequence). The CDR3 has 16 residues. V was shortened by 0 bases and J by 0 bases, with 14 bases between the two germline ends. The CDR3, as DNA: TGTGCCTGGAGTGTATGGAGGCCCGAGACTAACTATGGCTACACCTTC. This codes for CAWSVWRPETNYGYTF.

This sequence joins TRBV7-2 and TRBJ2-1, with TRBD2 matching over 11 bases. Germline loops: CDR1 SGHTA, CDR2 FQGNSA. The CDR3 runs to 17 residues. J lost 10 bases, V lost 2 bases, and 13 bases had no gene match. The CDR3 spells CASSLKGGLAVLGEQFF. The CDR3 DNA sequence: TGTGCCAGCAGCTTAAAGGGGGGACTAGCGGTCCTGGGGGAGCAGTTCTTC.

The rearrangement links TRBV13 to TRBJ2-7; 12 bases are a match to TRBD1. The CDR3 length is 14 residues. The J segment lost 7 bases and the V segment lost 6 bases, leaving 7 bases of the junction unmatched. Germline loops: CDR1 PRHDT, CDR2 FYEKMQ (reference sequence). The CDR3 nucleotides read TGTGCCAGCAGTACGGGACAGGGGGCAAGGGAGCAGTACTTC. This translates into CASSTGQGAREQYF.

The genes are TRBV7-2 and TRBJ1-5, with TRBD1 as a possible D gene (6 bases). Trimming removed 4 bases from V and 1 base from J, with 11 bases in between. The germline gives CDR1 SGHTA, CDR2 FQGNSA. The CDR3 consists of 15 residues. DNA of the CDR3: TGTGCCAGCAGCTCCAGGGGTGGGAGCAATCAGCCCCAGCATTTT. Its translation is CASSSRGGSNQPQHF. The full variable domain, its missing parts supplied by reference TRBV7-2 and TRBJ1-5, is GAGVSQSPSNKVTEKGKDVELRCDPISGHTALYWYRQSLGQGLEFLIYFQGNSAPDKSGLPSDRFSAERTGGSVSTLTIQRTQQEDSAVYLCASSSRGGSNQPQHFGDGTRLSIL.

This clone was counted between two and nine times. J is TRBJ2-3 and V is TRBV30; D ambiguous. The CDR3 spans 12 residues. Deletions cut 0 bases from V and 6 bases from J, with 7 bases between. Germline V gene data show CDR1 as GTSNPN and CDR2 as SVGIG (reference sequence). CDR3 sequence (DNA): TGTGCCTGGAGTGTAGATCGGGATACGCAGTATTTT. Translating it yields CAWSVDRDTQYF. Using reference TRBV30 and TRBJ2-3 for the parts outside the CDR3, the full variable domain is SQTIHQWPATLVQPVGSPLSLECTVEGTSNPNLYWYRQAAGRGLQLLFYSVGIGQISSEVPQNLSASRPQDRQFILSSKKLLLSDSGFYLCAWSVDRDTQYFGPGTRLTVL.

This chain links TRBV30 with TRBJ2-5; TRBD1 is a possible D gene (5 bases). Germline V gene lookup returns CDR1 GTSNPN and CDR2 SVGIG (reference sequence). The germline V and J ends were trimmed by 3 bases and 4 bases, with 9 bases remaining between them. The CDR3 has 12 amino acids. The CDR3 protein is CAWRDNLETQYF. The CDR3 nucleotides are TGTGCCTGGAGGGACAATTTAGAGACCCAGTACTTC.

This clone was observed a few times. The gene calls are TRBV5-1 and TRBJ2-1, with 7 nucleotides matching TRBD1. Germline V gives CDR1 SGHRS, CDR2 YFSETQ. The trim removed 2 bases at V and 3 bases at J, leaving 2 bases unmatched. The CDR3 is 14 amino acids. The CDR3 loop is CASSFGTDYNEQFF. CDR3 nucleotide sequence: TGCGCCAGCAGCTTCGGGACAGACTACAATGAGCAGTTCTTC.

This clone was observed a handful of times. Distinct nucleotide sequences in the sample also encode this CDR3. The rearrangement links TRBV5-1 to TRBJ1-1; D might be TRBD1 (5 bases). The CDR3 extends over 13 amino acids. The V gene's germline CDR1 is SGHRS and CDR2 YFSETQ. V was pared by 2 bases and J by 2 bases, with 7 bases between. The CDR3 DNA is TGCGCCAGCAGCTTAGGGGCCAACACTGAAGCTTTCTTT. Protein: CASSLGANTEAFF.

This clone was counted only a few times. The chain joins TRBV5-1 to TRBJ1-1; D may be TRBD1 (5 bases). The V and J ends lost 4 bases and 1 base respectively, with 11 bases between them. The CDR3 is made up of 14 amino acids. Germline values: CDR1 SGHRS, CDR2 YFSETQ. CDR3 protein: CASSVQTENTEAFF. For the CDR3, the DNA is TGCGCCAGCAGCGTCCAGACAGAGAACACTGAAGCTTTCTTT.

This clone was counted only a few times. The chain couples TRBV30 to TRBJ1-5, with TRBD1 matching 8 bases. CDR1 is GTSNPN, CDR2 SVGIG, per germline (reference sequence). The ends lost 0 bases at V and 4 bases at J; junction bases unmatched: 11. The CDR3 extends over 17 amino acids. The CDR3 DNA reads TGTGCCTGGAGTGTACATCAAACAGGACAGGGAAATCAGCCCCAGCATTTT. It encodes CAWSVHQTGQGNQPQHF. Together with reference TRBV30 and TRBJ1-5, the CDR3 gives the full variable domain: SQTIHQWPATLVQPVGSPLSLECTVEGTSNPNLYWYRQAAGRGLQLLFYSVGIGQISSEVPQNLSASRPQDRQFILSSKKLLLSDSGFYLCAWSVHQTGQGNQPQHFGDGTRLSIL.